This TCR beta chain was captured by sequencing in a study of blood T cell repertoires in COVID-19. Study-level information: Sites across the United States, Italy and Spain contributed samples from acute and convalescent COVID-19.

Donors in Cohort 3 counted as recovered after two negative PCRs, clearance, or symptom resolution. Clones were sequenced by immunoSEQ multiplex PCR, and TCRdb holds only the in-frame ones, with some missing. The sample has about 180,000 clones, more than 70% seen once. The TCR was taken from a man aged 35-49 years who had recovered from COVID-19. Sample: PBMCs or T cells enriched from blood (not recorded which).

Here the CDR3 DNA reads TGTGCCAGTAGTGGCCCCGGGACAGGGGGTAGAGGTAGCAATCAGCCCCAGCATTTT. Its translation: CASSGPGTGGRGSNQPQHF. The J gene is TRBJ1-5, the V gene TRBV19; TRBD1 agrees at 11 bases. The junction had 12 bases not matched to a gene; V was cut back by 5 bases and J by 0 bases. Germline loops: CDR1 LNHDA, CDR2 SQIVND (reference sequence). The CDR3 spans 19 residues.